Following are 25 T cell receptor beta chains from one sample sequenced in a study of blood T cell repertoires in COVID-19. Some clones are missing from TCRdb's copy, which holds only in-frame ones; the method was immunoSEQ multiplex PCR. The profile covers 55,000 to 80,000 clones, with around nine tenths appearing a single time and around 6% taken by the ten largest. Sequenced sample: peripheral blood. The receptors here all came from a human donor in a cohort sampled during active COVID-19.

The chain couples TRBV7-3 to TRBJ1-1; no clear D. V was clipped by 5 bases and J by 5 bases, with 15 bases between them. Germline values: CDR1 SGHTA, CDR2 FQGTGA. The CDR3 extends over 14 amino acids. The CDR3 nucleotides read TGTGCCAGCAGCGGCCGGGGAGGAGAGACTGAAGCTTTCTTT. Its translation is CASSGRGGETEAFF. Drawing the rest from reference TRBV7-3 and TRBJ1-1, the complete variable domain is GAGVSQTPSNKVTEKGKYVELRCDPISGHTALYWYRQSLGQGPEFLIYFQGTGAADDSGLPNDRFFAVRPEGSVSTLKIQRTERGDSAVYLCASSGRGGETEAFFGQGTRLTVV.

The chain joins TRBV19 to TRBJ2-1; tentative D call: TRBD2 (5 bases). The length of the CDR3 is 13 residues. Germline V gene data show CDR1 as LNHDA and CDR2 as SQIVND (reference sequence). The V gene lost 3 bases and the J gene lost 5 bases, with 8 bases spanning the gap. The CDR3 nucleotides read TGTGCCAGTAGTATGACTATAAACAATGAGCAGTTCTTC. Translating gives CASSMTINNEQFF.

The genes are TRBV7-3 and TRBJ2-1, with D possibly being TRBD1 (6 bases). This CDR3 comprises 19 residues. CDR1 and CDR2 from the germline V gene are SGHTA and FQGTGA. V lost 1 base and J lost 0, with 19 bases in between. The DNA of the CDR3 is TGTGCCAGCAGCTTAAATGGGTTACAGGGTCCGAGCTCCTACAATGAGCAGTTCTTC. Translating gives CASSLNGLQGPSSYNEQFF.

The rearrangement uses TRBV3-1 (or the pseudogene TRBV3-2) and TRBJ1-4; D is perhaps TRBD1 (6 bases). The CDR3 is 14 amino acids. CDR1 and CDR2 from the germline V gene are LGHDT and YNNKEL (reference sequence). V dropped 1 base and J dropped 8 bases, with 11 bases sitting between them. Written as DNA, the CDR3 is TGTGCCAGCAGCCAAGCAGGGGCAGGAGAAAAACTGTTTTTT. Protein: CASSQAGAGEKLFF.

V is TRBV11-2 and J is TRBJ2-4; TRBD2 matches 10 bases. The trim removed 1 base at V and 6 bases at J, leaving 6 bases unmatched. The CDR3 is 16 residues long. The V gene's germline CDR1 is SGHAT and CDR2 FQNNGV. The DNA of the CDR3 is TGTGCCAGCAGCTTAGGGCTAGCGGGAGTAAGAAACATTCAGTACTTC. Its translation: CASSLGLAGVRNIQYF.

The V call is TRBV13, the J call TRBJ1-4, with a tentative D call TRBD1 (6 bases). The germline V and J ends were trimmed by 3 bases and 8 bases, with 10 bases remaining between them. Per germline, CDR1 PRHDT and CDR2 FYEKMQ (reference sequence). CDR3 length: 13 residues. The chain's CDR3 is CASSFGGREKLFF. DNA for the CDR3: TGTGCCAGCAGCTTTGGGGGCAGGGAAAAACTGTTTTTT. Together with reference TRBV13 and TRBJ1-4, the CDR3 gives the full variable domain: AAGVIQSPRHLIKEKRETATLKCYPIPRHDTVYWYQQGPGQDPQFLISFYEKMQSDKGSIPDRFSAQQFSDYHSELNMSSLELGDSALYFCASSFGGREKLFFGSGTQLSVL.

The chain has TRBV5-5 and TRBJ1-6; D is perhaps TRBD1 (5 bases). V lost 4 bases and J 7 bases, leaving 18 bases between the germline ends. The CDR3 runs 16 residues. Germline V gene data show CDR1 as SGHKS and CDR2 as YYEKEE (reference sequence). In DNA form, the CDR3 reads TGTGCCAGCAGCAGCAAGCGGGGGGGAAGCAATTCACCCCTCCACTTT. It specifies CASSSKRGGSNSPLHF.

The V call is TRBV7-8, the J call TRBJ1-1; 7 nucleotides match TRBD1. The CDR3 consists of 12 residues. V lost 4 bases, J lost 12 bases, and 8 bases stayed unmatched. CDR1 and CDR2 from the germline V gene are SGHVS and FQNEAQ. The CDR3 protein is CASSSRTGRSFF. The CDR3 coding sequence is TGTGCCAGCAGCTCCAGGACAGGTCGCTCTTTCTTT.

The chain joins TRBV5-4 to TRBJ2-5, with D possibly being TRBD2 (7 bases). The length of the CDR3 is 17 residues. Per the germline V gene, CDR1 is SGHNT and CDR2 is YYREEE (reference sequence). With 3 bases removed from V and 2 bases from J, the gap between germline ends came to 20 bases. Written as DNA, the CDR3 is TGTGCCAGCAGCTCTCTCGGATCGGGGGGCAAACAAGAGACCCAGTACTTC. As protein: CASSSLGSGGKQETQYF.

The CDR3 reads CASSDYRVEGYTF. The CDR3 DNA follows: TGTGCCAGCAGTGATTACAGGGTGGAAGGCTACACCTTC. The gene calls are TRBV6-1 and TRBJ1-2, with a tentative D call TRBD1 (6 bases). This CDR3 comprises 13 residues. Germline loops: CDR1 MNHNS, CDR2 SASEGT. V lost 3 bases and J lost 8, with 13 bases in between.

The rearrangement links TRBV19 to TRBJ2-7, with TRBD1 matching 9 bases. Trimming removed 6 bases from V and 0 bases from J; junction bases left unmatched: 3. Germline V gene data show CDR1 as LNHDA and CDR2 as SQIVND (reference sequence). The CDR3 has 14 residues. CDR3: CASSRQGDSYEQYF. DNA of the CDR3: TGTGCCAGTAGCCGACAGGGGGACTCCTACGAGCAGTACTTC. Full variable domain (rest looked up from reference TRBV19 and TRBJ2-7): DGGITQSPKYLFRKEGQNVTLSCEQNLNHDAMYWYRQDPGQGLRLIYYSQIVNDFQKGDIAEGYSVSREKKESFPLTVTSAQKNPTAFYLCASSRQGDSYEQYFGPGTRLTVT.

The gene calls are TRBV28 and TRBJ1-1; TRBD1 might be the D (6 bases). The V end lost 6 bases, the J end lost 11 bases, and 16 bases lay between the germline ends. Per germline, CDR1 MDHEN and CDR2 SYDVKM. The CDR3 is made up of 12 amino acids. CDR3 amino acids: CASSSGAPGAFF. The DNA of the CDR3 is TGTGCCAGCAGCTCAGGGGCCCCGGGGGCTTTCTTT.

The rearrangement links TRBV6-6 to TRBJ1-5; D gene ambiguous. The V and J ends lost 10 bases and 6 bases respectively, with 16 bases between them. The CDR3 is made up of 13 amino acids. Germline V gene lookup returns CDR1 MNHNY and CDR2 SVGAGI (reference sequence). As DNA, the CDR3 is TGTGCCACCATAGGAACGGGAGTTCAGCCCCAGCATTTT. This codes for CATIGTGVQPQHF.

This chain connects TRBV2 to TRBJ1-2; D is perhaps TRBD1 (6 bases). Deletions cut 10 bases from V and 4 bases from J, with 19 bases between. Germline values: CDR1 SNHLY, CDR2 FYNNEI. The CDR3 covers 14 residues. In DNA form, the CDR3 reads TGTGCCACCTCCTCCACTCGGACAGCCTATGGCTACACCTTC. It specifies CATSSTRTAYGYTF.

The CDR3 is CASSLGQGENGYTF. The CDR3 DNA reads TGCGCCAGCAGCTTGGGACAGGGGGAGAATGGCTACACCTTC. The rearrangement uses TRBV5-1 and TRBJ1-2, with TRBD1 matching 9 bases. V shed 0 bases and J 6 bases; nucleotides not matched to a gene: 3. Germline assignment: CDR1 SGHRS and CDR2 YFSETQ. The CDR3 totals 14 residues.

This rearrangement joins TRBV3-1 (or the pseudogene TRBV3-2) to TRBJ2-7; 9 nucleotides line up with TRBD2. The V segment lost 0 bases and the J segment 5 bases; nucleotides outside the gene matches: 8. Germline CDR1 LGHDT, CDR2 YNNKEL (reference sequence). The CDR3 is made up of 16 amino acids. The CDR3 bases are TGTGCCAGCAGCCAAGATAAGGCGGGAGGGCCAAACGAGCAGTACTTC. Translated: CASSQDKAGGPNEQYF.

The CDR3 sequence: CASSYGSTGAGELFF. CDR3 DNA: TGTGCCAGCAGTTACGGGTCAACAGGGGCCGGGGAGCTGTTTTTT. This chain links TRBV6-5 with TRBJ2-2; 7 nucleotides match TRBD1. The V gene's germline CDR1 is MNHEY and CDR2 SVGAGI. V gave up 2 bases and J gave up 6 bases; unmatched junction bases: 6. CDR3 length: 15 residues.

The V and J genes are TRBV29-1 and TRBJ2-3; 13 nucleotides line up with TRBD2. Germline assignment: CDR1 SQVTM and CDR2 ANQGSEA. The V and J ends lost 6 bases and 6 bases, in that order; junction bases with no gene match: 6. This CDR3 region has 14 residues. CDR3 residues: CSVGLAGAGDTQYF. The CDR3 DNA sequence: TGCAGCGTCGGACTAGCGGGAGCGGGGGATACGCAGTATTTT.

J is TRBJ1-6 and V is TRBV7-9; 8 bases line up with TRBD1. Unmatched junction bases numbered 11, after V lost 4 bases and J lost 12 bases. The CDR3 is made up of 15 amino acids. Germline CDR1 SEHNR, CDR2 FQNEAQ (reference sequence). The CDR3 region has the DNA TGTGCCAGCAGCTCCCCGGGACAGGTGAAACTACCCCTCCACTTT. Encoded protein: CASSSPGQVKLPLHF.

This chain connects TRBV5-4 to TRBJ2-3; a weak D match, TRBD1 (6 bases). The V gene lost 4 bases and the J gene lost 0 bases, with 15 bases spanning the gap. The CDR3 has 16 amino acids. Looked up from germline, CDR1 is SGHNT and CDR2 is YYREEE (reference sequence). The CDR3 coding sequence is TGTGCCAGCAGCCCTGGGACACCCACTAGCACAGATACGCAGTATTTT. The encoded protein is CASSPGTPTSTDTQYF. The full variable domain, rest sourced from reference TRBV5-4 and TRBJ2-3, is ETGVTQSPTHLIKTRGQQVTLRCSSQSGHNTVSWYQQALGQGPQFIFQYYREEENGRGNFPPRFSGLQFPNYSSELNVNALELDDSALYLCASSPGTPTSTDTQYFGPGTRLTVL.

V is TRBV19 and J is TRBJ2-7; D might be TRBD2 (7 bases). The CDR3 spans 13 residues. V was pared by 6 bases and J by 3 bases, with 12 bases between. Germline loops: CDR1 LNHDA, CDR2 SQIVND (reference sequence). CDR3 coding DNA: TGTGCCAGTAGCGGGGGGCCGAACTACGAGCAGTACTTC. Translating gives CASSGGPNYEQYF.

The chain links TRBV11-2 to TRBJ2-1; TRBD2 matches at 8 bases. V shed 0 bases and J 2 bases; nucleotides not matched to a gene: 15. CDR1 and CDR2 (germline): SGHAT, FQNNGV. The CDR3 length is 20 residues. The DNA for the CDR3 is TGTGCCAGCAGCTTAGAGTCGGCCGGGAGGGCCTCCCCAACCTACAATGAGCAGTTCTTC. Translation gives CASSLESAGRASPTYNEQFF.

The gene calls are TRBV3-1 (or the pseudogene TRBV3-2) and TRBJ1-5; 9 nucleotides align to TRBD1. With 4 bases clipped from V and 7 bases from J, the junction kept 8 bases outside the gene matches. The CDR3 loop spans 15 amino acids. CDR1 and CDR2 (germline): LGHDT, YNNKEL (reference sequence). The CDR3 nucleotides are TGTGCCAGCAGCCCAGCACAGGGGGCAGGACAGCCCCAGCATTTT. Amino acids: CASSPAQGAGQPQHF.

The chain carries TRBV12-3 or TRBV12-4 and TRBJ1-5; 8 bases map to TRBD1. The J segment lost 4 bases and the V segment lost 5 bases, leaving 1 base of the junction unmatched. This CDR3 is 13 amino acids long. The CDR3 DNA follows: TGTGCCAGCAGTAGACAGGGGAATCAGCCCCAGCATTTT. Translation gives CASSRQGNQPQHF.

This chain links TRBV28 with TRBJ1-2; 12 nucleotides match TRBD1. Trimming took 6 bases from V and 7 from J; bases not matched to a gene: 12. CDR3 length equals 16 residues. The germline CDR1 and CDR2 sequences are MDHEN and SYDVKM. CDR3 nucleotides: TGTGCCAGCAGACCACCCCGGGACAGGGGGCGATCTGGCTACACCTTC. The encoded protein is CASRPPRDRGRSGYTF.